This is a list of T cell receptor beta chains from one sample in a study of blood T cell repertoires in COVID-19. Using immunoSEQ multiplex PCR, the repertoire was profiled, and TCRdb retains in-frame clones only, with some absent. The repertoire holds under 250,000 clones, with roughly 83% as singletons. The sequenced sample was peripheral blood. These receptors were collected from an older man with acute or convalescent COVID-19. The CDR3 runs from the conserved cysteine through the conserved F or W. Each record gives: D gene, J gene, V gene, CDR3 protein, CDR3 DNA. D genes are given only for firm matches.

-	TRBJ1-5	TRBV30	CAWSRINTRGQPQHF	TGTGCCTGGAGTCGGATCAATACCAGAGGGCAGCCCCAGCATTTT
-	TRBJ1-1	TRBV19	CASSILQTHMNTEAFF	TGTGCCAGTAGTATTCTCCAGACACATATGAACACTGAAGCTTTCTTT
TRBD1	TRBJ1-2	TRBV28	CASRRDRTYGYTF	TGTGCCAGCAGAAGGGACAGGACCTATGGCTACACCTTC
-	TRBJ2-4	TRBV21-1	CASSKSSGTGTIGGLAKNIQYF	TGTGCCAGCAGCAAATCCTCCGGGACAGGGACGATCGGTGGACTAGCCAAAAACATTCAGTACTTC
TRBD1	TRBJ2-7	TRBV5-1	CASSLEAGGTYEQYF	TGCGCCAGCAGCTTGGAGGCAGGGGGCACCTACGAGCAGTACTTC
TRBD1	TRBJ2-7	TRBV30	CAWSVGDRGSHEQYF	TGTGCCTGGAGTGTAGGTGACAGGGGCTCCCACGAGCAGTACTTC
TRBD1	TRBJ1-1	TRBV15	CATSRGGGTGYTEAFF	TGTGCCACCAGCAGAGGAGGAGGGACAGGTTACACTGAAGCTTTCTTT
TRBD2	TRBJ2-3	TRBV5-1	CASSLVAGSTDTQYF	TGCGCCAGCAGCTTAGTAGCGGGGAGCACAGATACGCAGTATTTT
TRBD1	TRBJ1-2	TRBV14	CASSRFGQGRYGYTF	TGTGCCAGCAGCCGATTCGGACAGGGGAGGTATGGCTACACCTTC
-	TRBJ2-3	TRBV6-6	CASSRRGTRTYSTDTQYF	TGTGCCAGCAGCCGACGGGGAACTCGAACGTACTCCACAGATACGCAGTATTTT
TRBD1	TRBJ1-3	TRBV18	CASSPGQTGNTIYF	TGTGCCAGCTCACCGGGACAGACTGGAAACACCATATATTTT
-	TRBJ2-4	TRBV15	CATSRGQAAKNIQYF	TGTGCCACCAGCAGAGGACAGGCGGCCAAAAACATTCAGTACTTC
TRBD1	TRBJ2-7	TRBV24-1	CATSDPGTGAYEQYF	TGTGCCACCAGTGATCCCGGGACAGGGGCCTACGAGCAGTACTTC
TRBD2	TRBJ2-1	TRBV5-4	CASSLGRGVGEQFF	TGTGCCAGCAGCTTGGGACGGGGGGTGGGTGAGCAGTTCTTC
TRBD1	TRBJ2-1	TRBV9	CASSATPGQASYNEQFF	TGTGCCAGCAGCGCAACTCCGGGACAGGCGTCCTACAATGAGCAGTTCTTC
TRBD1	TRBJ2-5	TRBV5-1	CASSTDWTGAETQYF	TGCGCCAGCAGCACCGACTGGACAGGGGCAGAGACCCAGTACTTC
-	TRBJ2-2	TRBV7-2	CASSPGWRGGTLFF	TGTGCCAGCAGCCCGGGATGGAGGGGGGGGACGCTGTTTTTT
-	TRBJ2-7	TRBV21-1	CASSKLRIGVWF	TGTGCCAGCAGCAAATTACGGATAGGAGTATGGTTC
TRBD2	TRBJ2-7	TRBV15	CATSRENSGRASYEQYF	TGTGCCACCAGCAGAGAAAATAGCGGGAGGGCCAGTTACGAGCAGTACTTC